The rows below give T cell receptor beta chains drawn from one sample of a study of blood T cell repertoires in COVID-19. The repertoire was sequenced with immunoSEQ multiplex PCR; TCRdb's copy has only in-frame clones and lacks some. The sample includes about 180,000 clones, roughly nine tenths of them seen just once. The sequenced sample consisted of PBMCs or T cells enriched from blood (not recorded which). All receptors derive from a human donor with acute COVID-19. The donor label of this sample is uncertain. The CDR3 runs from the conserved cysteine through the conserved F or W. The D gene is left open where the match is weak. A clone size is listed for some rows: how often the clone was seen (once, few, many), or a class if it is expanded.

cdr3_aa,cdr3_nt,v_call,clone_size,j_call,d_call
CASSATGIPGPQYF,TGTGCCAGCAGTGCGACCGGGATCCCAGGTCCCCAGTACTTC,TRBV6-2/TRBV6-3,-,TRBJ2-5,-
CASTGGTANTEAFF,TGTGCCAGTACGGGAGGGACTGCGAACACTGAAGCTTTCTTT,TRBV19,-,TRBJ1-1,-
CASSSGQGVAEAFF,TGTGCCAGCAGCTCGGGACAGGGGGTCGCTGAAGCTTTCTTT,TRBV11-2,-,TRBJ1-1,TRBD1
CSVEEDRTGRTDTQYF,TGCAGCGTTGAAGAGGACCGGACAGGGCGCACAGATACGCAGTATTTT,TRBV29-1,once,TRBJ2-3,TRBD1
CASTPRGDGYTF,TGTGCCAGCACCCCCCGCGGGGATGGCTACACCTTC,TRBV7-2,few,TRBJ1-2,-
CASSQDPQGGGNTIYF,TGCGCCAGCAGCCAAGATCCGCAGGGGGGTGGAAACACCATATATTTT,TRBV4-3,-,TRBJ1-3,TRBD1
CASSRTSEAGELFF,TGTGCCAGCAGCCGGACTAGCGAGGCCGGGGAGCTGTTTTTT,TRBV3-1/TRBV3-2,-,TRBJ2-2,TRBD2
CSVEDPDRTDDEQFF,TGCAGCGTTGAAGACCCGGACAGGACCGACGATGAGCAGTTCTTC,TRBV29-1,-,TRBJ2-1,TRBD1
CATSREDTQYF,TGTGCCACCTCCAGGGAAGATACGCAGTATTTT,TRBV11-1,-,TRBJ2-3,-
CASSGGTGGFEQYF,TGTGCCAGCAGCGGCGGGACAGGGGGCTTCGAGCAGTACTTC,TRBV9,-,TRBJ2-7,TRBD1
CASSTGRLNEKLFF,TGTGCCAGTAGTACCGGGAGGCTGAATGAAAAACTGTTTTTT,TRBV19,-,TRBJ1-4,-
CAISGGREADTQYF,TGTGCCATCAGTGGGGGGCGGGAGGCAGATACGCAGTATTTT,TRBV10-3,once,TRBJ2-3,TRBD2
CASSRILAGVNTQYF,TGTGCCAGCAGCCGGATTCTAGCGGGGGTGAATACGCAGTATTTT,TRBV5-4,-,TRBJ2-3,TRBD2
CAISALPPGGYEQYF,TGTGCCATCAGTGCTCTCCCGCCCGGGGGCTACGAGCAGTACTTC,TRBV10-3,-,TRBJ2-7,-
CASSPRQGKYNEQFF,TGTGCCAGCAGCCCCCGACAGGGTAAATACAATGAGCAGTTCTTC,TRBV9,-,TRBJ2-1,TRBD1
CAWSLAPQGARGTEAFF,TGTGCCTGGAGTCTAGCCCCGCAGGGGGCGCGGGGCACTGAAGCTTTCTTT,TRBV30,-,TRBJ1-1,TRBD1
CASSLGDWGTIAKNIQYF,TGTGCCAGCAGCTTAGGGGACTGGGGAACTATAGCCAAAAACATTCAGTACTTC,TRBV7-9,-,TRBJ2-4,-
CASGRGANTEAFF,TGTGCCAGCGGCAGGGGGGCGAACACTGAAGCTTTCTTT,TRBV7-9,-,TRBJ1-1,TRBD1
CASSRTGFNQPQHF,TGTGCCAGTAGTAGGACTGGGTTCAATCAGCCCCAGCATTTT,TRBV19,-,TRBJ1-5,-
CASTMAAGRNSPLHF,TGTGCCAGCACGATGGCCGCCGGGAGGAATTCACCCCTCCACTTT,TRBV2,-,TRBJ1-6,-
CASSQGTNTEAFF,TGTGCCAGCAGTCAGGGTACGAACACTGAAGCTTTCTTT,TRBV6-5,-,TRBJ1-1,-
CASSRDRGQETQYF,TGTGCCAGCAGCCGGGACAGGGGGCAAGAGACCCAGTACTTC,TRBV7-6,once,TRBJ2-5,TRBD1
CASRKGARDDEKLFF,TGTGCCAGCAGGAAGGGGGCCAGGGATGATGAAAAACTGTTTTTT,TRBV6-5,-,TRBJ1-4,TRBD1
CASSFTGEGDTEAFF,TGTGCCAGCAGCTTTACAGGGGAAGGGGACACTGAAGCTTTCTTT,TRBV7-9,-,TRBJ1-1,TRBD1
CASSDIPGGKNIQYF,TGCGCCAGCAGTGATATACCGGGGGGGAAAAACATTCAGTACTTC,TRBV10-2,-,TRBJ2-4,TRBD2
CASSSGLYTDTQYF,TGCGCCAGCAGCTCGGGACTATACACAGATACGCAGTATTTT,TRBV5-1,-,TRBJ2-3,TRBD2
CASSRSSGGANEQFF,TGTGCCAGCAGCCGAAGTAGCGGGGGGGCAAATGAGCAGTTCTTC,TRBV14,-,TRBJ2-1,TRBD2
CAISESWALREAFF,TGTGCCATCAGTGAGTCATGGGCTTTAAGAGAAGCTTTCTTT,TRBV10-3,-,TRBJ1-1,-
CASSLGQVGYF,TGTGCCAGCAGCCTGGGACAGGTTGGGTATTTT,TRBV7-9,-,TRBJ2-3,TRBD1